This record looks at one TCR beta chain sequence and its context. What it recognizes is unknown. Treatment noted: around 19 received Ad26.COV2.S at low or high dose, single or two shots; about 5 received placebo; per-sample allocation not given. Sampling was done on day 63 after the first vaccine or placebo injection. This entry belongs to a study of Ad26.COV2.S vaccination and SARS-CoV-2 variants. Study-wide results and limits: For non-spike TCRs, breadth in vaccine recipients resembled that in placebo recipients.

Repertoires were generated with immunoSEQ multiplex PCR, while TCRdb's copy carries only in-frame clones and drops some. Of 300,000 to 350,000 clones in the sample, about nine tenths were seen once. Trimming took off 8 bases at V and 5 bases at J, with 21 bases between the two ends. Germline V gene sequence: CDR1 SQVTM, CDR2 ANQGSEA. This CDR3 region has 14 residues. The chain couples TRBV29-1 to TRBJ1-1, with D perhaps matching TRBD1 (6 bases). The sequencing used peripheral blood, collected in a trial of Ad26.COV2.S vaccine versus placebo. This clonotype was sampled from a person between 18 and 60 years old who received the Ad26.COV2.S COVID-19 vaccine or a placebo. The DNA of the CDR3 is TGCAGCACCTACCCGGCAGGGGAGAGGACTGAAGCTTTCTTT. It is translated as CSTYPAGERTEAFF.